Shown below are 6 T cell receptor beta chains from a single sample sequenced in a study of T cells in women clearing cervical HPV infection. Profiled with immunoSEQ multiplex PCR; TCRdb holds only in-frame clones, not every one. The table for this sample gives approximately 37,000 clones. Material for sequencing was blood buffy coat. The origin of the receptors is a woman between 18 and 75 years old with a cervical HPV16 infection that either progressed to CIN3+ or cleared (not recorded which).

Note on this clone: The read stops 3 residues short of the end of the CDR3; the missing end is completed from the germline J gene. The chain has TRBV12-3 or TRBV12-4 and TRBJ2-1, with D uncertain. This CDR3 spans 13 amino acids. Trimming took off 3 bases at V and 2 bases at J, with 5 bases between the two ends. Partial CDR3 DNA: TGTGCCAGCAGTTTCAGTACCTACAATGAG. Translated: CASSFSTYNE. The entire CDR3 sequence reads CASSFSTYNEQFF.

Points on this clone: Compared with germline, one end of the junction differs, possibly owing to a read error. The read finishes 3 residues shy of the CDR3 end, and the germline J gene is used to complete it. Other DNA sequences within the sample encode an identical CDR3. This chain connects TRBV19 to TRBJ1-3; unclear D gene. The CDR3 covers 18 residues. The germline V gene encodes CDR1 LNHDA and CDR2 SQIVND (reference sequence). The sequenced CDR3 bases are TGTGCCAGTAGTCAATTCCGAGTTGAGAGACTCTCTGGAAACACG. It encodes CASSQFRVERLSGNT. The whole CDR3 protein reads CASSQFRVERLSGNTIYF.

Of note for this clone: The sequenced fragment ends 3 residues before the CDR3 boundary, so the rest is inferred from the germline J gene. The chain employs TRBV5-5 and TRBJ2-7; 9 nucleotides line up with TRBD2. Trimming cost V 7 bases and J 3 bases; bases outside gene matches: 2. Per germline, CDR1 SGHKS and CDR2 YYEKEE (reference sequence). The CDR3 loop spans 12 amino acids. Partial CDR3 DNA: TGTGCCAGCCTAGCGGGAAACTACGAG. Translating it yields CASLAGNYE. The entire CDR3 reads CASLAGNYEQYF.

A remark on this clone: With the read ending 3 residues before the CDR3 end, the germline J gene is used to fill in that end. This rearrangement joins TRBV4-1 to TRBJ1-2, with 9 bases aligning to TRBD1. In germline, CDR1 is MGHRA, CDR2 YSYEKL. CDR3 length: 14 residues. The junction had 7 bases not matched to a gene; V was cut back by 5 bases and J by 6 bases. The sequenced CDR3 bases are TGCGCCAGCAGCTATCCGGGACAGGGCGATGGC. Translating gives CASSYPGQGDG. The complete CDR3 protein is CASSYPGQGDGYTF.

As concerns this clone: Coverage ceases 3 residues before the CDR3 finishes, and the germline J gene fills in the end. The genes are TRBV18 and TRBJ1-2; 8 bases map to TRBD1. Germline CDR1 KGHSH, CDR2 LQKENI. The CDR3 is made up of 14 amino acids. The CDR3 sequence: CASSGPGQAYDYTF. The DNA read from the CDR3 is TGTGCCAGCTCAGGGCCGGGACAGGCCTACGAC.

This chain's CDR3 is CASSLEGPGVGDYTF. The part of the CDR3 DNA that was read is TGTGCCAGCAGCTTAGAAGGTCCAGGGGTTGGGGAC. V is TRBV7-6 and J is TRBJ1-2; tentatively, D is TRBD1 (6 bases). The DNA ends 3 residues before the CDR3 does, and the rest of the CDR3 is filled in from the germline J gene. The CDR3 extends over 15 amino acids. Germline V gene lookup returns CDR1 SGHVS and CDR2 FNYEAQ.